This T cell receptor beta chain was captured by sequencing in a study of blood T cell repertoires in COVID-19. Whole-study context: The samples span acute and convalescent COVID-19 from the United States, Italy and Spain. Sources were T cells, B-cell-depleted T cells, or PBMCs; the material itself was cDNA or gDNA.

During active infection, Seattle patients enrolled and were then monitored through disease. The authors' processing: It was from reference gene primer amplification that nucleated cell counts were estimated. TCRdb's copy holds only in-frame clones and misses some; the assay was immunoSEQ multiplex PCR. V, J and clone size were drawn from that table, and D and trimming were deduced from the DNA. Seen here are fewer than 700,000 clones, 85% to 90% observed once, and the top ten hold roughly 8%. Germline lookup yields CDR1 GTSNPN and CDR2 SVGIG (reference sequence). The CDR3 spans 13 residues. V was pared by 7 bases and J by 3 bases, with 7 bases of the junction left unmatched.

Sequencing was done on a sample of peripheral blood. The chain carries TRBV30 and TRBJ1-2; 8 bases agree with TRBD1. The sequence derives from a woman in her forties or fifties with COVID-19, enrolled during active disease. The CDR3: CALWQGAYYGYTF. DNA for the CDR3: TGTGCCTTATGGCAGGGGGCATACTATGGCTACACCTTC. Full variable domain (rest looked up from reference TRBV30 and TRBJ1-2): SQTIHQWPATLVQPVGSPLSLECTVEGTSNPNLYWYRQAAGRGLQLLFYSVGIGQISSEVPQNLSASRPQDRQFILSSKKLLLSDSGFYLCALWQGAYYGYTFGSGTRLTVV.